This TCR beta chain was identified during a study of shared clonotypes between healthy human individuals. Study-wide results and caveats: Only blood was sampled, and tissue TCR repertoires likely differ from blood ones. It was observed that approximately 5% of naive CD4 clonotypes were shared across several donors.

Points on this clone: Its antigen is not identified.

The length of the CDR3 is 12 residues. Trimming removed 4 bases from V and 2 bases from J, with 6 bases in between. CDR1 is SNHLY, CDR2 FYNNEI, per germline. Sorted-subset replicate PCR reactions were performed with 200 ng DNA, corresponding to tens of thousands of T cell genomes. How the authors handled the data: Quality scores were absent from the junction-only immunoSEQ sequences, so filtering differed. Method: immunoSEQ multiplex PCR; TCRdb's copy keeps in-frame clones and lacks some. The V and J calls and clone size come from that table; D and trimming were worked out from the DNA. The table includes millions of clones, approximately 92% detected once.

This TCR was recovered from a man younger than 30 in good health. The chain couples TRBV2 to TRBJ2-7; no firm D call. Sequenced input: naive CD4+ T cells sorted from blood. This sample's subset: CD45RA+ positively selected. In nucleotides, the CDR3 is TGTGCCAGCAGTGTAGGACCCTACGAGCAGTACTTC. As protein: CASSVGPYEQYF.